This TCR beta chain was captured by sequencing in a study of blood T cell repertoires in COVID-19. The CDR3 contains 14 residues. Trimming removed 5 bases from V and 2 bases from J, with 13 bases in between. Looked up from germline, CDR1 is SGHVS and CDR2 is FQNEAQ. Authors' processing steps: Counts of nucleated cells, estimated from reference gene primer amplification, were obtained. The assay was immunoSEQ multiplex PCR, and TCRdb's table has in-frame clones only and misses some. V and J calls and clone size are given by that table; D and trimming were obtained from the DNA. The table has a few hundred thousand clones, around 84% seen once.

This clonotype was sampled from a woman aged 35 to 49 who had recovered from COVID-19. The V and J genes are TRBV7-8 and TRBJ2-7; a possible D gene is TRBD1 (6 bases). The sequenced sample consisted of peripheral blood. CDR3 residues: CASSLGQFTYEQYF. The CDR3 DNA is TGTGCCAGCAGCCTTGGACAGTTTACCTACGAGCAGTACTTC.